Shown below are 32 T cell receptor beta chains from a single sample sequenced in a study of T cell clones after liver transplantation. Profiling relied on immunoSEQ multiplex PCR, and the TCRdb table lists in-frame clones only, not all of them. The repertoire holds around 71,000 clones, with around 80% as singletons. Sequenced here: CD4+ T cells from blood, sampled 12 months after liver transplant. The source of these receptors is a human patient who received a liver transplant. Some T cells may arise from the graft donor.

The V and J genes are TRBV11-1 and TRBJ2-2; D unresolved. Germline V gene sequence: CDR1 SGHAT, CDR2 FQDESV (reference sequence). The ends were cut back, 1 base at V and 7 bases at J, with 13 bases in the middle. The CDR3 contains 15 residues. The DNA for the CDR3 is TGTGCCAGCAGCTTAGGGTGGTCGGCGGACGGGGAGCTGTTTTTT. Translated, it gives CASSLGWSADGELFF. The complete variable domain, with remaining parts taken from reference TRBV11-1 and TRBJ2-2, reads EAEVAQSPRYKITEKSQAVAFWCDPISGHATLYWYRQILGQGPELLVQFQDESVVDDSQLPKDRFSAERLKGVDSTLKIQPAELGDSAMYLCASSLGWSADGELFFGEGSRLTVL.

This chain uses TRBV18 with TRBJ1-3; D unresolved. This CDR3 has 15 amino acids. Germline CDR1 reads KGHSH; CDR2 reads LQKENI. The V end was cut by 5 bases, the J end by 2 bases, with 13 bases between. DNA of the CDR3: TGTGCCAGCTCATCTCTCGACATGACTGGAAACACCATATATTTT. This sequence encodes CASSSLDMTGNTIYF.

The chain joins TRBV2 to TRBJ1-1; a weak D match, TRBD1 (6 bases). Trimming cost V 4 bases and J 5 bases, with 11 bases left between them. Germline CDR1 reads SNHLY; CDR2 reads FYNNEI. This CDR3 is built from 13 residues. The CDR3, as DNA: TGTGCCAGCAGTGGAACAGGGTGGACTGAAGCTTTCTTT. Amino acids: CASSGTGWTEAFF.

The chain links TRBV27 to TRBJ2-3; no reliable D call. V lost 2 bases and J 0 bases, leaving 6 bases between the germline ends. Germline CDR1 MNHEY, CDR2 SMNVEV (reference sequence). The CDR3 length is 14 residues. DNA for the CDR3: TGTGCCAGCAGTTTAGGCAGGAGCACAGATACGCAGTATTTT. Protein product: CASSLGRSTDTQYF.

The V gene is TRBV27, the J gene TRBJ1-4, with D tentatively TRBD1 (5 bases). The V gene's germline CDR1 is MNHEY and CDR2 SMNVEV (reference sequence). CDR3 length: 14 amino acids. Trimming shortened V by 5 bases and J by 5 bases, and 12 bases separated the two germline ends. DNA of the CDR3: TGTGCCAGCAGTACGAGGGGTGGGAATGAAAAACTGTTTTTT. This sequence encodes CASSTRGGNEKLFF.

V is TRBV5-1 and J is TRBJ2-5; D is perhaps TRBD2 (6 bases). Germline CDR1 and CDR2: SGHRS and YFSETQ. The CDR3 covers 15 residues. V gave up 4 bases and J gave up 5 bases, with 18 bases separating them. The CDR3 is CASSLGPGVGETQYF. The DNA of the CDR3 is TGCGCCAGCAGCCTCGGACCGGGAGTAGGGGAGACCCAGTACTTC.

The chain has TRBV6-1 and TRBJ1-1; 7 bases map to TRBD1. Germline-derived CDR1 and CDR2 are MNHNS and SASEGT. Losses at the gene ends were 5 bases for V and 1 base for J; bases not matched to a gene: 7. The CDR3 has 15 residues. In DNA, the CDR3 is TGTGCCAGCAGTACCTGGGGACAGACGAACACTGAAGCTTTCTTT. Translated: CASSTWGQTNTEAFF.

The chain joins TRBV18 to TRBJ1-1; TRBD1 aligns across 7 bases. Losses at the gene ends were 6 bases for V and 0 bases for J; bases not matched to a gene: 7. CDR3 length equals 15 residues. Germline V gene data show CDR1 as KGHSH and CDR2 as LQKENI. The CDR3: CASSRAGGMNTEAFF. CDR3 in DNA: TGTGCCAGCTCCCGGGCAGGGGGGATGAACACTGAAGCTTTCTTT. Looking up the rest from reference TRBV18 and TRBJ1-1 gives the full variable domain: NAGVMQNPRHLVRRRGQEARLRCSPMKGHSHVYWYRQLPEEGLKFMVYLQKENIIDESGMPKERFSAEFPKEGPSILRIQQVVRGDSAAYFCASSRAGGMNTEAFFGQGTRLTVV.

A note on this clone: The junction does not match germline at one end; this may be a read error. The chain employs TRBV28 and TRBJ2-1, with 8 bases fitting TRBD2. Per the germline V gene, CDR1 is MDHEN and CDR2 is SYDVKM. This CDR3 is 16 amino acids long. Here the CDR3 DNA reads TGTGCCAGCAGTTTCGTATCCGGGGGGGCCTATAATGAGCAGTTCTTC. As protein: CASSFVSGGAYNEQFF.

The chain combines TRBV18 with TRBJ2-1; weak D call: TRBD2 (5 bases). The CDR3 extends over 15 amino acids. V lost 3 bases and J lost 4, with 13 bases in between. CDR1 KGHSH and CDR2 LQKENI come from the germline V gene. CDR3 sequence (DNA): TGTGCCAGCTCACCTGGACTCCCATCGTACAATGAGCAGTTCTTC. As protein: CASSPGLPSYNEQFF. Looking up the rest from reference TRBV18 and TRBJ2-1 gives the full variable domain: NAGVMQNPRHLVRRRGQEARLRCSPMKGHSHVYWYRQLPEEGLKFMVYLQKENIIDESGMPKERFSAEFPKEGPSILRIQQVVRGDSAAYFCASSPGLPSYNEQFFGPGTRLTVL.

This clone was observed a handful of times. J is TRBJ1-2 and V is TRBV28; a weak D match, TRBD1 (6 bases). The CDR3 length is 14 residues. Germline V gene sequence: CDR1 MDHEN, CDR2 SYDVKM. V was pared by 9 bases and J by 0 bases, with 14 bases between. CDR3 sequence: CASRKGGPNYGYTF. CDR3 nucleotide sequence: TGTGCCAGTAGAAAAGGGGGGCCTAACTATGGCTACACCTTC.

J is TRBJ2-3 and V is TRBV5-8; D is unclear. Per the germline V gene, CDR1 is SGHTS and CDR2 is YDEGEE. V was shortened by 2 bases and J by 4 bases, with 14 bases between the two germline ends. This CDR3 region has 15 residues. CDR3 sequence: CASSLPGFGADTQYF. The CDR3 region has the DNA TGTGCCAGCAGCTTACCCGGGTTTGGCGCAGATACGCAGTATTTT.

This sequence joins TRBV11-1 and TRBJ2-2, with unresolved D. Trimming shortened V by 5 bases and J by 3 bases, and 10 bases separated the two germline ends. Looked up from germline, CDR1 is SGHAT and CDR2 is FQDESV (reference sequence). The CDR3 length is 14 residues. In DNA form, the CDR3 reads TGTGCCAGCAGCCCCTGGAGTTACACCGGGGAGCTGTTTTTT. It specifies CASSPWSYTGELFF. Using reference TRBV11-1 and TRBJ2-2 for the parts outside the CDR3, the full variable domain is EAEVAQSPRYKITEKSQAVAFWCDPISGHATLYWYRQILGQGPELLVQFQDESVVDDSQLPKDRFSAERLKGVDSTLKIQPAELGDSAMYLCASSPWSYTGELFFGEGSRLTVL.

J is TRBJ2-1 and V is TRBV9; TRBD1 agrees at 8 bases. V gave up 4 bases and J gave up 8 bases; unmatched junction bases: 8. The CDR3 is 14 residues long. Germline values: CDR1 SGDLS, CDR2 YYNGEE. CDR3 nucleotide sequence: TGTGCCAGCAGCACCCCGACAGGGGCCCATGAGCAGTTCTTC. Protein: CASSTPTGAHEQFF.

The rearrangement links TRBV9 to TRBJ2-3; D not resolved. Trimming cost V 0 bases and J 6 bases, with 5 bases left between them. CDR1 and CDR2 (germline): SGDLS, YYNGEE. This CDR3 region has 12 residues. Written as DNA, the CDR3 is TGTGCCAGCAGCGTAGATCAGGATACGCAGTATTTT. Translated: CASSVDQDTQYF.

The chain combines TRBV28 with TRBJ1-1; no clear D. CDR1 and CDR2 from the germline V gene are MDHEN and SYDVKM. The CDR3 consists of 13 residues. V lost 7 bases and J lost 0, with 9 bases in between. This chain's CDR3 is CASMGSLNTEAFF. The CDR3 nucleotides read TGTGCCAGCATGGGGAGTTTGAACACTGAAGCTTTCTTT. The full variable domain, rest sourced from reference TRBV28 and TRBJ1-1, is DVKVTQSSRYLVKRTGEKVFLECVQDMDHENMFWYRQDPGLGLRLIYFSYDVKMKEKGDIPEGYSVSREKKERFSLILESASTNQTSMYLCASMGSLNTEAFFGQGTRLTVV.

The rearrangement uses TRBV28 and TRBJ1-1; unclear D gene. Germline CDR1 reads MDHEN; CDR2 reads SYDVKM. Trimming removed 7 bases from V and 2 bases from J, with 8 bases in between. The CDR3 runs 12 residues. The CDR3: CASNEGNTEAFF. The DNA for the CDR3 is TGTGCCAGCAATGAGGGAAACACTGAAGCTTTCTTT.

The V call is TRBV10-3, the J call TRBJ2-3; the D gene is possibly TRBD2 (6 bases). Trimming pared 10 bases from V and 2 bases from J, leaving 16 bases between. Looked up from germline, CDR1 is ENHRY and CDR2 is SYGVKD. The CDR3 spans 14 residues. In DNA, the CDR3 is TGTGCCACGTCGACGGCGGGAATCACAGATACGCAGTATTTT. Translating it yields CATSTAGITDTQYF.

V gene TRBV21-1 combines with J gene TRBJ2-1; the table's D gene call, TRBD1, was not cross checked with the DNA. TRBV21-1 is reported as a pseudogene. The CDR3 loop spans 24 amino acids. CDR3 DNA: TGTGCCAGCAGCAAAGAGACTTCCCGGGACAGGGTTGATGGAGGAATAGGGGCCTACAATGAGCAGTTCTTC. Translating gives CASSKETSRDRVDGGIGAYNEQFF.

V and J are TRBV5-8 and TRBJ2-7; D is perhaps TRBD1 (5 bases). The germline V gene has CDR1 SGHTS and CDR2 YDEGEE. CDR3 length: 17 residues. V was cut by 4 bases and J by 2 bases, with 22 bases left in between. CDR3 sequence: CASSHLPRTRSPYEQYF. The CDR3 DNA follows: TGTGCCAGCAGCCATCTCCCCCGGACACGTAGTCCCTACGAGCAGTACTTC.

The CDR3 DNA follows: TGTGCCAGCAGTGTAAGACAGGGACCCTACTACGAGCAGTACTTC. Its translation is CASSVRQGPYYEQYF. The chain links TRBV2 to TRBJ2-7, with 7 bases that match TRBD1. V was clipped by 4 bases and J by 3 bases; unmatched bases: 9. This CDR3 region has 15 residues. Germline assignment: CDR1 SNHLY and CDR2 FYNNEI. The full variable domain, rest sourced from reference TRBV2 and TRBJ2-7, is EPEVTQTPSHQVTQMGQEVILRCVPISNHLYFYWYRQILGQKVEFLVSFYNNEISEKSEIFDDQFSVERPDGSNFTLKIRSTKLEDSAMYFCASSVRQGPYYEQYFGPGTRLTVT.

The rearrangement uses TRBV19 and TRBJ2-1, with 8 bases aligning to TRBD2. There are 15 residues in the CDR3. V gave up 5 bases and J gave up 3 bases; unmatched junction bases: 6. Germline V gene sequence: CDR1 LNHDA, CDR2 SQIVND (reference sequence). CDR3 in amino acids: CASSRGGRYYNEQFF. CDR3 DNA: TGTGCCAGTAGTCGTGGCGGGAGGTACTACAATGAGCAGTTCTTC. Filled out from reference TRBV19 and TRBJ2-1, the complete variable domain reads DGGITQSPKYLFRKEGQNVTLSCEQNLNHDAMYWYRQDPGQGLRLIYYSQIVNDFQKGDIAEGYSVSREKKESFPLTVTSAQKNPTAFYLCASSRGGRYYNEQFFGPGTRLTVL.

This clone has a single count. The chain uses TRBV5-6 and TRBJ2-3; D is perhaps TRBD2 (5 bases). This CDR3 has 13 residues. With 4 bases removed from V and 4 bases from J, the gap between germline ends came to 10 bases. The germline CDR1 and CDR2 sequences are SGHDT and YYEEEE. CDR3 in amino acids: CASSPRGADTQYF. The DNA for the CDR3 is TGTGCCAGCAGCCCCCGGGGTGCAGATACGCAGTATTTT.

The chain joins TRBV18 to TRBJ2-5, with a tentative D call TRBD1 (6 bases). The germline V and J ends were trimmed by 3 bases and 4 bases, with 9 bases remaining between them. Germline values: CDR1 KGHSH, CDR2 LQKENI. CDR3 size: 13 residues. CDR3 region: CASSPGAGETQYF. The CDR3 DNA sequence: TGTGCCAGCTCACCGGGGGCCGGAGAGACCCAGTACTTC.

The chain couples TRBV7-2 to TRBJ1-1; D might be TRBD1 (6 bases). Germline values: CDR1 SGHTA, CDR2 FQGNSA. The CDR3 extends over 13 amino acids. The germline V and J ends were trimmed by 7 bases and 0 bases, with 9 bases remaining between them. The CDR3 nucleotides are TGTGCCAGCAACTCAGGGGTGAACACTGAAGCTTTCTTT. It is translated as CASNSGVNTEAFF.

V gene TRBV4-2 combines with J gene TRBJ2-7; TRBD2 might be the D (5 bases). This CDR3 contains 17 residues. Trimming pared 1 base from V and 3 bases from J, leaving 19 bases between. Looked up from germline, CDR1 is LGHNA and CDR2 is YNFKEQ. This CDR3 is CASSQGGGGYGRYEQYF. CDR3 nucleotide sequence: TGTGCCAGCAGCCAAGGAGGTGGAGGCTACGGGCGCTACGAGCAGTACTTC.

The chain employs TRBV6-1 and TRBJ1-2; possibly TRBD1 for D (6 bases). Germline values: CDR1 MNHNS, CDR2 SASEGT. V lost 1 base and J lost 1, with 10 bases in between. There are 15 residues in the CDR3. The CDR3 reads CASSEGKGVNYGYTF. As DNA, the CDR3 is TGTGCCAGCAGTGAAGGGAAGGGGGTTAACTATGGCTACACCTTC.

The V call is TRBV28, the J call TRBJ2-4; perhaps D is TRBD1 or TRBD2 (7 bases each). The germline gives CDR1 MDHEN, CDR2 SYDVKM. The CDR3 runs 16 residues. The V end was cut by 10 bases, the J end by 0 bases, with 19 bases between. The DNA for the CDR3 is TGTGCCACCTCAGGGGGGGACAGTCTAGCCAAAAACATTCAGTACTTC. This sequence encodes CATSGGDSLAKNIQYF.

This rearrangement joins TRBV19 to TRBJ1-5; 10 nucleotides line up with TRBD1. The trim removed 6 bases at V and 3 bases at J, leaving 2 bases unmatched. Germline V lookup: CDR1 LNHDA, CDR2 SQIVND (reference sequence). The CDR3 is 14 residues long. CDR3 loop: CASRDRGSNQPQHF. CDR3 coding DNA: TGTGCCAGTAGGGACAGGGGGTCCAATCAGCCCCAGCATTTT.

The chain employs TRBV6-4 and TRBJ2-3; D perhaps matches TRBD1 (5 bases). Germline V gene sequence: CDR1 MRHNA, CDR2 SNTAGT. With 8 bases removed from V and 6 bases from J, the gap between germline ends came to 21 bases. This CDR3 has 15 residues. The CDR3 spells CASQTNRQGPDTQYF. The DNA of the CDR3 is TGTGCCAGCCAAACAAATCGGCAGGGCCCCGATACGCAGTATTTT.

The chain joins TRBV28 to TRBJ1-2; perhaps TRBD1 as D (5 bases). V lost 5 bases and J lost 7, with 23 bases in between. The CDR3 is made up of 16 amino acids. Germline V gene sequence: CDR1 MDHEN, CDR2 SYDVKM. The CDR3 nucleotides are TGTGCCAGCAGTCCGTACAGTCCAGGGAGTATGTCTGGCTACACCTTC. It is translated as CASSPYSPGSMSGYTF.

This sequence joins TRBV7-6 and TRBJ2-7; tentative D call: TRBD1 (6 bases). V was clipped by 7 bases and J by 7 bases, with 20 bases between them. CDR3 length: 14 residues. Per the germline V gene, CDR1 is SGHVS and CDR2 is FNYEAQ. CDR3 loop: CASTPGAQGGEQYF. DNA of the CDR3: TGTGCCAGCACCCCAGGGGCCCAAGGGGGTGAGCAGTACTTC.